This T cell receptor (beta chain) emerged from a study of blood T cell repertoires in COVID-19. Overall study: COVID-19 samples from acute and convalescent phases originated in the United States, Italy and Spain. Sample material is recorded as cDNA or gDNA derived from T cells, B-cell-depleted T cells, or PBMCs.

The assay was immunoSEQ multiplex PCR, and TCRdb's table has in-frame clones only and misses some. Altogether under 90,000 clones are present, 80% to 85% being singletons, with the ten largest covering about 16%. Notes on this clone: At one end the junction does not follow the germline gene, possibly because of a read error.

Germline assignment: CDR1 SSHAT and CDR2 FNYEAQ (reference sequence). The CDR3 is 18 residues long. Sample: peripheral blood. The receptor was derived from a woman over 75 with active or convalescent COVID-19. The chain carries TRBV7-7 and TRBJ2-3, with 16 bases fitting TRBD2. The CDR3 region is CASSLGLAGGPGTDTQYF. The CDR3 region has the DNA TGTGCTAGCAGCTTGGGACTAGCGGGGGGGCCTGGCACAGATACGCAGTATTTT.